These 8 T cell receptor beta chains came from one sample sequenced in a study of shared clonotypes between healthy human individuals. The repertoire was sequenced with immunoSEQ multiplex PCR; TCRdb's copy has only in-frame clones and lacks some. The top ten clones hold over 0.1% of a sample with roughly 2 million clones, approximately 94% of them seen once. The sample comprised naive CD4+ T cells sorted from blood. This sample's subset: CD45RA+ positively selected. The receptors were sampled from a man aged 18-30 years in good health.

This sequence joins TRBV5-1 and TRBJ1-1, with a possible D match to TRBD1 (6 bases). The germline gives CDR1 SGHRS, CDR2 YFSETQ. The V and J ends lost 10 bases and 4 bases respectively, with 20 bases between them. The CDR3 contains 14 residues. CDR3 sequence: CASNFNPGVTEAFF. The CDR3 DNA reads as TGCGCCTCCAACTTTAACCCAGGGGTCACTGAAGCTTTCTTT.

V is TRBV30 and J is TRBJ2-6; a weak D match, TRBD2 (6 bases). The CDR3 runs 12 residues. CDR1 and CDR2 from the germline V gene are GTSNPN and SVGIG (reference sequence). CDR3 region: CAEGSGANVLTF. CDR3 sequence (DNA): TGTGCGGAGGGCTCTGGGGCCAACGTCCTGACTTTC. Full variable domain (rest looked up from reference TRBV30 and TRBJ2-6): SQTIHQWPATLVQPVGSPLSLECTVEGTSNPNLYWYRQAAGRGLQLLFYSVGIGQISSEVPQNLSASRPQDRQFILSSKKLLLSDSGFYLCAEGSGANVLTFGAGSRLTVL.

The chain uses TRBV6-5 and TRBJ1-4; a weak D match, TRBD1 (6 bases). The CDR3 totals 15 residues. Per germline, CDR1 MNHEY and CDR2 SVGAGI. With 8 bases removed from V and 3 bases from J, the gap between germline ends came to 16 bases. CDR3 nucleotides: TGTGCCAGCGGCCCATCAGGGGCCTCTAATGAAAAACTGTTTTTT. Amino acids: CASGPSGASNEKLFF.

The rearrangement links TRBV10-2 to TRBJ2-5; tentative D call: TRBD1 (5 bases). The germline V and J ends were trimmed by 6 bases and 5 bases, with 10 bases remaining between them. Germline V CDR1 and CDR2: WSHSY, SAAADI. The CDR3 has 12 amino acids. The CDR3 DNA follows: TGCGCCAGCAGCCCAGGGTTGGAGACCCAGTACTTC. Protein: CASSPGLETQYF.

The chain joins TRBV15 to TRBJ1-5; 7 bases are a match to TRBD1. CDR3 size: 17 residues. The trim removed 0 bases at V and 6 bases at J, leaving 11 bases unmatched. The germline gives CDR1 LNHNV, CDR2 YYDKDF (reference sequence). The CDR3 region is CATSRDLKTGTSQPQHF. CDR3 nucleotide sequence: TGTGCCACCAGCAGAGATCTGAAGACAGGGACTAGTCAGCCCCAGCATTTT.

The chain combines TRBV6-1 with TRBJ1-2; D unclear. Germline V gives CDR1 MNHNS, CDR2 SASEGT. The CDR3 sequence is 14 residues long. The V and J ends lost 3 bases and 2 bases respectively, with 10 bases between them. CDR3 residues: CASSESGGNYGYTF. The CDR3 DNA reads TGTGCCAGCAGTGAGTCGGGAGGGAACTATGGCTACACCTTC.

The V call is TRBV25-1, the J call TRBJ2-3; D remains ambiguous. V dropped 3 bases and J dropped 5 bases, with 9 bases sitting between them. The length of the CDR3 is 13 residues. The V gene's germline CDR1 is MGHDK and CDR2 SYGVNS. Written as DNA, the CDR3 is TGTGCCAGCAGTGATTTCAACGGAGATACGCAGTATTTT. Translated, it gives CASSDFNGDTQYF.

The genes are TRBV15 and TRBJ1-6; D ambiguous. The length of the CDR3 is 15 residues. V lost 0 bases and J 9 bases, leaving 12 bases between the germline ends. Per germline, CDR1 LNHNV and CDR2 YYDKDF (reference sequence). CDR3 coding DNA: TGTGCCACCAGCAGAGAACCAGGTTTTACTTCACCCCTCCACTTT. Translation: CATSREPGFTSPLHF. The complete variable domain, with remaining parts taken from reference TRBV15 and TRBJ1-6, reads DAMVIQNPRYQVTQFGKPVTLSCSQTLNHNVMYWYQQKSSQAPKLLFHYYDKDFNNEADTPDNFQSRRPNTSFCFLDIRSPGLGDTAMYLCATSREPGFTSPLHFGNGTRLTVT.